A selection of T cell receptor beta chains follows, all from one sample in a study of blood T cell repertoires in COVID-19. Measured with immunoSEQ multiplex PCR; TCRdb has only the in-frame clones, and not every one. The repertoire holds over 150,000 clones, with 86% as singletons. Sequencing was done on a sample of peripheral blood. The receptor source for this set is a man aged 45-65 years with active or convalescent COVID-19. Both conserved end residues are part of each CDR3. Fields, in order: V gene, D gene, clone size, J gene, CDR3 protein, CDR3 DNA. The D gene is left open where the match is weak. Clone size, where shown, is once, few, many, or a class for clones that have expanded.

TRBV19	-	-	TRBJ1-2	CASSRRQVYGYTF	TGTGCCAGTAGTAGACGACAGGTCTATGGCTACACCTTC
TRBV5-1	-	-	TRBJ2-7	CASSFAGNEQYF	TGCGCCAGCAGCTTTGCGGGGAACGAGCAGTACTTC
TRBV20-1	-	-	TRBJ2-1	CSARSGNEQFF	TGCAGTGCCCGCTCAGGCAATGAGCAGTTCTTC
TRBV2	TRBD1	-	TRBJ1-2	CASSEGTGRYTF	TGTGCCAGCAGTGAAGGGACAGGCCGCTACACCTTC
TRBV24-1	-	-	TRBJ2-2	CATSVTAKNTGELFF	TGTGCCACCAGTGTAACAGCAAAGAACACCGGGGAGCTGTTTTTT
TRBV2	TRBD1	-	TRBJ1-5	CASSDRGLNYQPQHF	TGTGCCAGCAGTGACAGGGGGCTCAACTATCAGCCCCAGCATTTT
TRBV7-3	-	-	TRBJ2-2	CASSAIGTGELFF	TGTGCCAGCAGCGCAATCGGCACCGGGGAGCTGTTTTTT
TRBV4-1	-	-	TRBJ1-6	CASSQEEGHYNSPLHF	TGCGCCAGCAGCCAAGAAGAAGGACACTATAATTCACCCCTCCACTTT
TRBV10-1	TRBD1	-	TRBJ2-1	CASNGTVCSYNEQFF	TGCGCCAGCAATGGGACAGTTTGCTCCTACAATGAGCAGTTCTTC
TRBV24-1	TRBD2	-	TRBJ2-2	CATSDLVTSGELTGELFF	TGTGCCACCAGTGATTTGGTCACTAGCGGGGAACTAACCGGGGAGCTGTTTTTT
TRBV29-1	-	few	TRBJ2-7	CSVRTVSYEQYF	TGCAGCGTGCGGACAGTCTCCTACGAGCAGTACTTC
TRBV27	-	-	TRBJ2-7	CASSLAAAAVYEQYF	TGTGCCAGCAGTTTAGCTGCTGCTGCGGTCTACGAGCAGTACTTC
TRBV3-1/TRBV3-2	-	-	TRBJ2-2	CASSRVLDYGTGELFF	TGTGCCAGCAGCAGAGTTCTAGATTACGGCACCGGGGAGCTGTTTTTT
TRBV24-1	TRBD2	-	TRBJ2-1	CATRKSGRGHNEQFF	TGTGCCACCAGAAAGAGCGGGAGGGGGCACAATGAGCAGTTCTTC
TRBV4-1	TRBD1	once	TRBJ1-2	CASSQAGQPYYGYTF	TGCGCCAGCAGCCAAGCGGGACAGCCCTACTATGGCTACACCTTC
TRBV7-2	-	-	TRBJ2-1	CASSFSGQFYNEQFF	TGTGCCAGCAGCTTTTCTGGACAGTTTTACAATGAGCAGTTCTTC
TRBV29-1	-	-	TRBJ2-7	CSANRGGSYEQYF	TGCAGCGCCAACAGGGGGGGTTCCTACGAGCAGTACTTC
TRBV19	-	-	TRBJ1-2	CASSVRGNGYTF	TGTGCCAGTAGTGTCAGGGGAAATGGCTACACCTTC
TRBV9	-	-	TRBJ2-6	CASSVVGSGANVLTF	TGTGCCAGCAGCGTAGTCGGCTCTGGGGCCAACGTCCTGACTTTC
TRBV5-6	TRBD2	once	TRBJ2-1	CASSFRAGGTYNEQFF	TGTGCCAGCAGCTTTCGGGCGGGGGGTACCTACAATGAGCAGTTCTTC
TRBV4-3	TRBD2	-	TRBJ2-1	CASSANLPGLAGGNEQFF	TGCGCCAGCAGCGCAAACCTCCCGGGACTAGCGGGAGGCAATGAGCAGTTCTTC
TRBV24-1	-	-	TRBJ1-2	CATSRPSGAGYTF	TGTGCCACCAGCCGACCCTCGGGTGCTGGCTACACCTTC
TRBV6-6	TRBD2	-	TRBJ2-3	CASSISGRGTDTQYF	TGTGCCAGCAGTATTAGCGGGAGGGGGACAGATACGCAGTATTTT
TRBV9	TRBD2	-	TRBJ2-5	CASSVSTGTSGVQETQYF	TGTGCCAGCAGCGTTTCAACCGGGACTAGCGGGGTCCAAGAGACCCAGTACTTC
TRBV5-1	TRBD1	-	TRBJ1-2	CASSRTGEDGYTF	TGCGCCAGCAGCCGGACAGGGGAAGACGGCTACACCTTC
TRBV2	TRBD2	-	TRBJ2-1	CASSFSGGAGSYNEQFF	TGTGCCAGCAGTTTCAGCGGGGGGGCCGGTTCCTACAATGAGCAGTTCTTC
TRBV20-1	-	-	TRBJ1-3	CSASRSGFGSGNTIYF	TGCAGTGCTAGTAGGAGCGGGTTTGGGTCTGGAAACACCATATATTTT
TRBV19	TRBD1	many	TRBJ1-5	CASSSSGGLRNQPQHF	TGTGCCAGTAGTTCCTCAGGGGGCTTAAGGAATCAGCCCCAGCATTTT
TRBV25-1	-	few	TRBJ2-7	CASSEYTGDYEQYF	TGTGCCAGCAGTGAATATACAGGCGACTACGAGCAGTACTTC
TRBV6-1	-	once	TRBJ1-2	CASSEAGTTYGYTF	TGTGCCAGCAGTGAAGCCGGGACAACCTATGGCTACACCTTC
TRBV5-8	-	-	TRBJ2-1	CASRGLTGTYNEQFF	TGTGCCAGCAGGGGACTGACAGGGACCTACAATGAGCAGTTCTTC
TRBV7-2	-	-	TRBJ1-5	CASSWGVNSNQPQHF	TGTGCCAGCAGCTGGGGAGTCAATAGCAATCAGCCCCAGCATTTT
TRBV6-5	-	once	TRBJ1-2	CATVPRGAAGGYTF	TGTGCCACCGTACCTCGGGGGGCGGCGGGAGGCTACACCTTC
TRBV4-1	-	-	TRBJ2-7	CASSRVEGVSYEQYF	TGCGCCAGCAGCCGAGTTGAGGGAGTGTCCTACGAGCAGTACTTC
TRBV3-1/TRBV3-2	TRBD2	-	TRBJ2-1	CASSQHSSGTLGEQFF	TGTGCCAGCAGCCAACATTCTAGCGGGACATTGGGCGAGCAGTTCTTC
TRBV27	TRBD1	-	TRBJ1-2	CASSRQGNYGYTF	TGTGCCAGCAGCCGACAGGGAAACTATGGCTACACCTTC
TRBV4-2	-	-	TRBJ1-5	CASSQVGGQGRQPQHF	TGTGCCAGCAGCCAAGTGGGGGGGCAGGGGAGGCAGCCCCAGCATTTT
TRBV4-3	-	-	TRBJ2-3	CASSQHPSTDTQYF	TGCGCCAGCAGCCAACATCCAAGCACAGATACGCAGTATTTT
TRBV29-1	-	-	TRBJ1-1	CSVQGQSQPEAFF	TGCAGCGTTCAAGGACAGTCCCAACCTGAAGCTTTCTTT
TRBV5-1	-	once	TRBJ2-1	CASSLDGQVGYNEQFF	TGCGCCAGCAGCTTGGATGGACAAGTGGGATACAATGAGCAGTTCTTC
TRBV7-2	-	-	TRBJ1-3	CASSFGGAPVNTIYF	TGTGCCAGCAGCTTCGGGGGGGCCCCCGTAAACACCATATATTTT
TRBV11-3	-	-	TRBJ1-4	CASSPRATNEKLFF	TGTGCCAGCAGCCCCCGGGCAACTAATGAAAAACTGTTTTTT
TRBV4-1	-	once	TRBJ2-7	CASSQDRQGTYEQYF	TGCGCCAGCAGCCAAGATCGCCAGGGAACCTACGAGCAGTACTTC